Listed below are T cell receptor beta chains from one sample, sequenced in a study of untreated major depressive disorder. Measured with immunoSEQ multiplex PCR; TCRdb has only the in-frame clones, and not every one. Of tens of thousands of clones listed, 90% to 95% were seen once; the top ten hold 0.25% to 0.35%. Sequences were obtained from CD4+ T cells from PBMCs. The source is a man between 25 and 39 years old in good health. The CDR3 runs from the conserved cysteine through the conserved F or W. D genes are given only for firm matches. Clone size is stated in some rows and not others, as once, few, many or a class when expanded.

v_gene: TRBV16
j_gene: TRBJ1-5
d_gene: -
abundance: few
CDR3aa: CASSQTERWSVNQPQHF
CDR3nt: TGTGCCAGCAGCCAAACGGAGCGCTGGAGTGTCAATCAGCCCCAGCATTTT

v_gene: TRBV21-1
j_gene: TRBJ1-2
d_gene: -
abundance: -
CDR3aa: CASGTGGKENTF
CDR3nt: TGTGCCAGCGGGACAGGGGGTAAGGAGAACACCTTC

v_gene: TRBV6-5
j_gene: TRBJ1-4
d_gene: -
abundance: few
CDR3aa: CASSSRAGVTNEKLFF
CDR3nt: TGTGCCAGCAGTTCCCGGGCAGGGGTAACTAATGAAAAACTGTTTTTT

v_gene: TRBV7-9
j_gene: TRBJ1-1
d_gene: -
abundance: -
CDR3aa: CASTPGGKGTEAFF
CDR3nt: TGTGCCAGCACTCCGGGGGGGAAGGGCACTGAAGCTTTCTTT

v_gene: TRBV15
j_gene: TRBJ2-6
d_gene: -
abundance: once
CDR3aa: CATGGYSGANVLTF
CDR3nt: TGTGCCACCGGTGGGTACTCTGGGGCCAACGTCCTGACTTTC

v_gene: TRBV18
j_gene: TRBJ1-2
d_gene: -
abundance: -
CDR3aa: CASSDLPMGVDYGYTF
CDR3nt: TGTGCCAGCTCGGACCTTCCTATGGGGGTCGACTATGGCTACACCTTC

v_gene: TRBV6-6
j_gene: TRBJ1-2
d_gene: -
abundance: -
CDR3aa: CASSTGSGYTF
CDR3nt: TGTGCCAGCAGTACAGGGTCTGGCTACACCTTC

v_gene: TRBV28
j_gene: TRBJ2-7
d_gene: -
abundance: -
CDR3aa: CASTGTFRREQYF
CDR3nt: TGTGCCAGCACCGGGACCTTCAGACGGGAGCAGTACTTC

v_gene: TRBV7-8
j_gene: TRBJ2-5
d_gene: -
abundance: -
CDR3aa: CASSLAYVGQGGQETQYF
CDR3nt: TGTGCCAGCAGCTTAGCCTATGTGGGGCAAGGTGGGCAAGAGACCCAGTACTTC

v_gene: TRBV12-5
j_gene: TRBJ2-7
d_gene: -
abundance: -
CDR3aa: CASGLGTSLFEQYF
CDR3nt: TGTGCTAGTGGTTTGGGGACTTCTCTCTTCGAGCAGTACTTC

v_gene: TRBV11-2
j_gene: TRBJ2-3
d_gene: -
abundance: -
CDR3aa: CASSLEFRVTDTQYF
CDR3nt: TGTGCCAGCAGCTTAGAGTTTCGGGTTACAGATACGCAGTATTTT

v_gene: TRBV5-1
j_gene: TRBJ2-2
d_gene: -
abundance: -
CDR3aa: CASSLGQDNTGELFF
CDR3nt: TGCGCCAGCAGCTTGGGGCAGGATAACACCGGGGAGCTGTTTTTT

v_gene: TRBV6-1
j_gene: TRBJ2-7
d_gene: TRBD2
abundance: -
CDR3aa: CASSEMAGGVYEQYF
CDR3nt: TGTGCCAGCAGTGAAATGGCGGGAGGGGTCTACGAGCAGTACTTC

v_gene: TRBV30
j_gene: TRBJ1-5
d_gene: -
abundance: -
CDR3aa: CAWRKRGEEPQHF
CDR3nt: TGTGCCTGGAGGAAAAGAGGGGAAGAGCCCCAGCATTTT

v_gene: TRBV28
j_gene: TRBJ1-1
d_gene: -
abundance: -
CDR3aa: CASSYLQGNTEAFF
CDR3nt: TGTGCCAGCAGTTATCTACAGGGGAACACTGAAGCTTTCTTT

v_gene: TRBV30
j_gene: TRBJ1-4
d_gene: -
abundance: -
CDR3aa: CAWKGIGVEKLFF
CDR3nt: TGTGCCTGGAAAGGGATCGGGGTAGAAAAACTGTTTTTT

v_gene: TRBV7-7
j_gene: TRBJ2-1
d_gene: TRBD2
abundance: -
CDR3aa: CASSPEVGRLAGGRRGEQFF
CDR3nt: TGTGCCAGCAGCCCCGAAGTAGGGCGACTAGCGGGAGGGAGACGAGGTGAGCAGTTCTTC

v_gene: TRBV25-1
j_gene: TRBJ1-1
d_gene: -
abundance: -
CDR3aa: CASSAQTGLKAFF
CDR3nt: TGTGCCAGCAGTGCCCAGACGGGCCTAAAAGCTTTCTTT

v_gene: TRBV6-5
j_gene: TRBJ1-3
d_gene: TRBD1
abundance: -
CDR3aa: CASSKDRFRNTIYF
CDR3nt: TGTGCCAGCAGTAAGGACAGGTTTAGAAACACCATATATTTT

v_gene: TRBV2
j_gene: TRBJ1-2
d_gene: -
abundance: -
CDR3aa: CASVDDNLRYGYTF
CDR3nt: TGTGCCAGCGTTGACGATAATCTACGGTATGGCTACACCTTC